Listed below are T cell receptor beta chains from one sample, sequenced in a study of beta chain features in type 1 diabetes. The data were produced by immunoSEQ multiplex PCR, yet TCRdb's version contains in-frame clones alone and is incomplete. The table has around 250,000 clones, over 65% seen once. Source material: naive CD4+ T cells from blood. Receptor source: a man aged 30 to 45 in good health. Each CDR3 is given with its conserved first and last residue. A D gene is named only where the DNA matches it firmly. Clone size is not always given. Where it is, it says once, few, many or a class for expanded clones.

j_call clone_size d_call v_call cdr3_aa cdr3_nt
TRBJ2-7 few TRBD2 TRBV15 CATSREGRGSSYEQYF TGTGCCACCAGCAGAGAAGGCCGCGGGAGCTCCTACGAGCAGTACTTC
TRBJ2-5 NA NA TRBV2 CASSAERKETQYF TGTGCCAGCAGTGCGGAGCGGAAAGAGACCCAGTACTTC
TRBJ2-4 NA NA TRBV18 CASSRPSSAKNIQYF TGTGCCAGCTCACGTCCCAGTTCAGCCAAAAACATTCAGTACTTC
TRBJ2-7 NA NA TRBV11-2 CASSLDRTSYEQYF TGTGCCAGCAGCTTAGACAGGACCTCCTACGAGCAGTACTTC
TRBJ2-5 few TRBD1 TRBV7-9 CASSDRTGDQETQYF TGTGCCAGCAGCGATAGGACAGGGGACCAAGAGACCCAGTACTTC
TRBJ1-1 NA NA TRBV29-1 CSVALLLMNTEAFF TGCAGCGTTGCTCTCCTGCTCATGAACACTGAAGCTTTCTTT
TRBJ2-1 NA NA TRBV9 CASSVLEGRGNEQFF TGTGCCAGCAGCGTACTGGAGGGCCGTGGCAATGAGCAGTTCTTC
TRBJ2-3 NA TRBD2 TRBV9 CASSVAAGVKDTQYF TGTGCCAGCAGCGTAGCAGCGGGAGTGAAAGATACGCAGTATTTT
TRBJ2-4 NA NA TRBV5-1 CASSLGGAKNIQYF TGCGCCAGCAGCTTGGGAGGGGCCAAAAACATTCAGTACTTC
TRBJ2-6 once NA TRBV25-1 CASSETLGSSGANVLTF TGTGCCAGCAGTGAAACGTTGGGGAGCTCTGGGGCCAACGTCCTGACTTTC
TRBJ2-5 NA NA TRBV28 CASSLRGPSETQYF TGTGCCAGCAGTTTACGCGGGCCATCCGAGACCCAGTACTTC
TRBJ2-7 few NA TRBV29-1 CSVAQGSTYEQYF TGCAGCGTTGCTCAGGGGTCTACCTACGAGCAGTACTTC
TRBJ1-5 NA NA TRBV30 CAWSVRGGGQPQHF TGTGCCTGGAGTGTACGAGGTGGGGGTCAGCCCCAGCATTTT
TRBJ2-3 NA NA TRBV30 CAWSVNRGTDTQYF TGTGCCTGGAGTGTAAATCGCGGCACAGATACGCAGTATTTT
TRBJ2-1 NA NA TRBV30 CAWSVGQSGDEQFF TGTGCCTGGAGTGTAGGACAGTCAGGGGATGAGCAGTTCTTC
TRBJ1-4 NA NA TRBV7-2 CASSSGSVSGEKLFF TGTGCCAGCAGCTCAGGGTCCGTCAGCGGAGAAAAACTGTTTTTT
TRBJ1-2 NA NA TRBV30 CAWTMPQHYGYTF TGTGCCTGGACTATGCCACAGCACTATGGCTACACCTTC
TRBJ1-1 once NA TRBV5-6 CASSLVKGNTEAFF TGTGCCAGCAGCTTGGTAAAGGGGAACACTGAAGCTTTCTTT